This TCR beta chain was obtained from a study of blood T cells in healthy people across ages. This clonotype was observed a handful of times. Using a J-beta primer mix together with a sample-barcoded 5' primer, a second PCR was run for about 6 to 12 cycles. TCRdb itself ran the 5' RACE reads through MiXCR, one entry per CDR3 protein. The table shows a few hundred thousand distinct CDR3 sequences, with approximately 25% occurring only once. Germline CDR1 and CDR2: SEHNR and FQNEAQ (reference sequence). Between the trimmed V and J ends, which lost 8 bases and 1 base, there was a span of 7 bases. This CDR3 contains 12 residues.

The chain has TRBV7-9 and TRBJ2-3; D not certain. The sequenced material came from blood. This sequence was found in a woman aged 70-85 years in good health. The CDR3 bases are TGTGCCAGCGATCGGGGCACAGATACGCAGTATTTT. It specifies CASDRGTDTQYF. Drawing the rest from reference TRBV7-9 and TRBJ2-3, the complete variable domain is DTGVSQNPRHKITKRGQNVTFRCDPISEHNRLYWYRQTLGQGPEFLTYFQNEAQLEKSRLLSDRFSAERPKGSFSTLEIQRTEQGDSAMYLCASDRGTDTQYFGPGTRLTVL.